These 5 T cell receptor beta chains share one sample of origin, sequenced in a study of blood T cell repertoires in COVID-19 (dated by TCRdb to the early 2020s). Libraries were built with the immunoSEQ multiplex PCR assay. This is the immuneACCESS table as TCRdb keeps it, with only in-frame sequences that have V and J called. A part of the clones is gone; compared with another copy, unresolved V genes explain less than half, and the rest is unexplained. Within this sample are 200,000 to 250,000 clones, with approximately 85% of them counted one time only. The ten largest clones capture around 3% of the sample. Sequencing used peripheral blood. These receptors were collected from a man between 50 and 59 years old who had recovered from COVID-19.

This chain uses TRBV5-1 with TRBJ2-7, with TRBD2 identical over 14 bases. This CDR3 has 15 amino acids. The germline V gene has CDR1 SGHRS and CDR2 YFSETQ. After removal of 4 bases from V and 6 bases from J, the junction contained 6 bases not matched to a gene. The CDR3 DNA reads as TGCGCCAGCAGCCCCGGGACTAGCGGGAGCCTCGAGCAGTACTTC. Translating gives CASSPGTSGSLEQYF.

The chain has TRBV7-9 and TRBJ1-3; a possible D gene is TRBD1 (6 bases). Looked up from germline, CDR1 is SEHNR and CDR2 is FQNEAQ (reference sequence). With 4 bases removed from V and 0 bases from J, the gap between germline ends came to 13 bases. The CDR3 totals 16 residues. The chain's CDR3 is CASSSTQGHSGNTIYF. DNA for the CDR3: TGTGCCAGCAGCTCGACACAGGGCCACTCTGGAAACACCATATATTTT.

This chain uses TRBV7-9 with TRBJ2-1; a possible D gene is TRBD1 (5 bases). V was shortened by 1 base and J by 5 bases, with 12 bases between the two germline ends. Germline V gene lookup returns CDR1 SEHNR and CDR2 FQNEAQ (reference sequence). This CDR3 is 15 amino acids long. The CDR3 bases are TGTGCCAGCAGCTTAGGCCAGGGCCTCAACAATGAGCAGTTCTTC. As protein: CASSLGQGLNNEQFF. The full variable domain, with the rest looked up from reference TRBV7-9 and TRBJ2-1, is DTGVSQNPRHKITKRGQNVTFRCDPISEHNRLYWYRQTLGQGPEFLTYFQNEAQLEKSRLLSDRFSAERPKGSFSTLEIQRTEQGDSAMYLCASSLGQGLNNEQFFGPGTRLTVL.

This rearrangement joins TRBV24-1 to TRBJ1-2; 10 bases agree with TRBD1. Germline CDR1 reads KGHDR; CDR2 reads SFDVKD. Losses at the gene ends were 9 bases for V and 4 bases for J; bases not matched to a gene: 10. The CDR3 sequence is 15 residues long. The chain's CDR3 is CATQSGTGERYGYTF. The DNA for the CDR3 is TGTGCCACCCAATCCGGGACAGGGGAACGCTATGGCTACACCTTC.

The gene calls are TRBV27 and TRBJ2-4; TRBD1 is a possible D gene (5 bases). The CDR3 contains 17 residues. Trimming removed 3 bases at V and 6 bases at J, with 21 bases between. The germline gives CDR1 MNHEY, CDR2 SMNVEV (reference sequence). Here the CDR3 DNA reads TGTGCCAGCAGTTTGGGTCGCCGAAGGGGTGGTGGAAACATTCAGTACTTC. Translation: CASSLGRRRGGGNIQYF.